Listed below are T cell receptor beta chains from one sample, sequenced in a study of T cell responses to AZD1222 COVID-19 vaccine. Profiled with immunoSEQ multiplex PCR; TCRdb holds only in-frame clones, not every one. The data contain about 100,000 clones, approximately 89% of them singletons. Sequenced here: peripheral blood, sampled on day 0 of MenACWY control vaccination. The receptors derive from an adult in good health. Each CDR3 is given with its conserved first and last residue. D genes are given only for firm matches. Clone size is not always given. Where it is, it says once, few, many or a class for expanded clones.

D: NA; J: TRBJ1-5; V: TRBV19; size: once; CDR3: CASSMRGQGYMPQHF; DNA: TGTGCCAGTAGTATGAGAGGTCAGGGTTATATGCCCCAGCATTTT
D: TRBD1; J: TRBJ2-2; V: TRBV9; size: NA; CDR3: CASSQSGQGAGELFF; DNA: TGTGCCAGCAGCCAATCGGGACAGGGGGCCGGGGAGCTGTTTTTT
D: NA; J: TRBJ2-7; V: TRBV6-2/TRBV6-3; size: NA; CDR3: CASSSGNGQYF; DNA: TGTGCCAGCAGTTCTGGGAACGGGCAGTACTTC
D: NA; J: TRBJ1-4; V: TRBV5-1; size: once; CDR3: CASSSGTLTTNEKLFF; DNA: TGCGCCAGCAGCTCCGGGACACTCACAACTAATGAAAAACTGTTTTTT
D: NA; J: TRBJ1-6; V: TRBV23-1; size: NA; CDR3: CASTAGFVRDNSPLHF; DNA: TGCGCCAGCACCGCGGGGTTCGTACGGGATAATTCACCCCTCCACTTT
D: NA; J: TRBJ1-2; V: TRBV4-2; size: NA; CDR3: CASRNIIQLGGYTF; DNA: TGTGCCAGCAGGAACATCATTCAACTAGGTGGCTACACCTTC
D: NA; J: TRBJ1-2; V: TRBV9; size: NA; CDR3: CASSAGDLYGYTF; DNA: TGTGCCAGCAGCGCCGGGGACCTATATGGCTACACCTTC
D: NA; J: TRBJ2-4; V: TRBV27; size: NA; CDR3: CASSPHVGADIQYF; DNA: TGTGCCAGCAGCCCTCATGTGGGCGCAGACATTCAGTACTTC
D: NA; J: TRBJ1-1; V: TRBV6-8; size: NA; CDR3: CASTPSFAEAFF; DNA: TGTGCCAGCACCCCGTCCTTTGCTGAAGCTTTCTTT
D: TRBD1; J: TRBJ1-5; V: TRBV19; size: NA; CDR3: CASSISGGGQPQHF; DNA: TGTGCCAGTAGTATATCAGGGGGAGGTCAGCCCCAGCATTTT
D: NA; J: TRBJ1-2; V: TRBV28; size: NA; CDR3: CAARGERAQSYTF; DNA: TGTGCCGCACGGGGCGAACGGGCCCAGAGCTACACCTTC
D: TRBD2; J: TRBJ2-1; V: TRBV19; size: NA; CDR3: CASSMGPKRERDYNEQFF; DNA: TGTGCCAGTAGTATGGGACCCAAGCGGGAGCGCGACTACAATGAGCAGTTCTTC
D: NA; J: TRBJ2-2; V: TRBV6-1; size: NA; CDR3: CASSELSGHTGELFF; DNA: TGTGCCAGCAGTGAATTAAGCGGACACACCGGGGAGCTGTTTTTT
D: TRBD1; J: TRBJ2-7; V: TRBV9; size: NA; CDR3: CASSPRPGTGNIYGQYF; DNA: TGTGCCAGCAGCCCCAGACCCGGGACAGGGAACATTTACGGGCAGTACTTC
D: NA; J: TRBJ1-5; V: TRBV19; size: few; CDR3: CASRSSSGQPQHF; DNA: TGTGCCAGTAGAAGTTCATCCGGTCAGCCCCAGCATTTT
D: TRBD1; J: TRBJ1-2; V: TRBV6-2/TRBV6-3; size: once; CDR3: CASSNQGEKGYTF; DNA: TGTGCCAGCAGTAACCAGGGGGAGAAGGGCTACACCTTC
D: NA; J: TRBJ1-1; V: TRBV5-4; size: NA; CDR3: CASSLGGTPEAFF; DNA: TGTGCCAGCAGCTTGGGTGGGACCCCAGAAGCTTTCTTT
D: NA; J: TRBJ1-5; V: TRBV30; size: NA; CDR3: CAWSDGLRPQHF; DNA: TGTGCCTGGAGTGACGGCCTTAGGCCCCAGCATTTT
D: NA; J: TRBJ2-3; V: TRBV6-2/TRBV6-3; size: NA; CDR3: CASSRQGGTDTQYF; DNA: TGTGCCAGCAGTCGACAGGGAGGAACAGATACGCAGTATTTT
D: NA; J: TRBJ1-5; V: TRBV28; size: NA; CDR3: CASSSGGSNQPQHF; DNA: TGTGCCAGCAGCAGCGGAGGTAGCAATCAGCCCCAGCATTTT
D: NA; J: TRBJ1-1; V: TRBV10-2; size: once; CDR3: CASSESTGTNTEAFF; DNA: TGCGCCAGCAGTGAGTCAACAGGGACGAACACTGAAGCTTTCTTT
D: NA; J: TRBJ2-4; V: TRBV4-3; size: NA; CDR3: CASSQDLRGVGIQYF; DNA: TGCGCCAGCAGCCAAGATCTAAGAGGCGTGGGCATTCAGTACTTC
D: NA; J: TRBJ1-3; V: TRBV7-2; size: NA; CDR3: CASSLNRGGSGNTIYF; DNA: TGTGCCAGCAGCTTAAACCGGGGGGGCTCTGGAAACACCATATATTTT
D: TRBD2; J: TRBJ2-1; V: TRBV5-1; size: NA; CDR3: CASSLASGTGEQFF; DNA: TGCGCCAGCAGCTTGGCTAGCGGGACGGGTGAGCAGTTCTTC
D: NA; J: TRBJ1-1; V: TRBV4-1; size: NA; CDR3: CASSQEWRAEAFF; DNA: TGCGCCAGCAGCCAAGAGTGGAGAGCTGAAGCTTTCTTT
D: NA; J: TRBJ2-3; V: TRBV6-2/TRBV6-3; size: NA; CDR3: CASSYGGRYTDTQYF; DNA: TGTGCCAGCAGTTACGGCGGGCGATACACAGATACGCAGTATTTT
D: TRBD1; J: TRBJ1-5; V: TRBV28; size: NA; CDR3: CASSEIWTGSNQPQHF; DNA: TGTGCCAGCAGTGAGATTTGGACAGGGAGCAATCAGCCCCAGCATTTT
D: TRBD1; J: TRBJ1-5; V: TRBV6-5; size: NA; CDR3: CASKQGDRWDQPQHF; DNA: TGTGCCAGCAAACAAGGGGACAGGTGGGATCAGCCCCAGCATTTT
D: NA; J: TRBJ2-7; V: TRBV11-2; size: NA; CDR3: CASSLGIGGRPEQYF; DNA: TGTGCCAGCAGCTTAGGTATAGGGGGAAGGCCCGAGCAGTACTTC
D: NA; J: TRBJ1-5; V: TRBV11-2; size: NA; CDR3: CASSLGRGRGNQPQHF; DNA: TGTGCCAGCAGCTTAGGCAGGGGACGGGGCAATCAGCCCCAGCATTTT
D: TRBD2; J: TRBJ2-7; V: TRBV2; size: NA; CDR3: CASTETIAGVYEQYF; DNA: TGTGCCAGCACCGAAACCATAGCGGGGGTCTACGAGCAGTACTTC
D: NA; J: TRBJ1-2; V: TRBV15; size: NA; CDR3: CATSGSDPYSKGYTF; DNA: TGTGCCACCAGCGGCTCGGATCCGTATTCCAAAGGCTACACCTTC
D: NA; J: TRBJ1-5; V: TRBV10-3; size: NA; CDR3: CAIAATDLGLGNQPQHF; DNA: TGTGCCATCGCAGCCACGGATCTTGGGCTGGGGAATCAGCCCCAGCATTTT
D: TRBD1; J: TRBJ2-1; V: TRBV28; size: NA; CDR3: CASSLLQGINEQFF; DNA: TGTGCCAGCAGTTTACTACAGGGGATTAATGAGCAGTTCTTC
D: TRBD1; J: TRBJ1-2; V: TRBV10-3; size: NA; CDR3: CATSGADRGPGYTF; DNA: TGTGCCACATCAGGGGCGGACAGGGGGCCTGGCTACACCTTC
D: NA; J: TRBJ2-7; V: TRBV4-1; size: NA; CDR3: CASSQEVGDNYEQYF; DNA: TGCGCCAGCAGCCAAGAGGTAGGGGACAACTACGAGCAGTACTTC
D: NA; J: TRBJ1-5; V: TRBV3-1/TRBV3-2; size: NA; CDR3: CASSPSSVQPQHF; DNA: TGTGCCAGCAGCCCGAGTTCGGTCCAGCCCCAGCATTTT
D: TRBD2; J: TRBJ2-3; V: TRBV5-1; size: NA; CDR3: CASSLAGGPTDTQYF; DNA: TGCGCCAGCAGCTTGGCGGGAGGGCCCACAGATACGCAGTATTTT
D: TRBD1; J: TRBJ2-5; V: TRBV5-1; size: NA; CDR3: CASSLGTGRQETQYF; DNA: TGCGCCAGCAGCTTGGGGACAGGGCGACAAGAGACCCAGTACTTC
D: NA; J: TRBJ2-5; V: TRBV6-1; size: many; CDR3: CASSYKQGQETQYF; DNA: TGTGCCAGCAGTTATAAGCAGGGCCAAGAGACCCAGTACTTC
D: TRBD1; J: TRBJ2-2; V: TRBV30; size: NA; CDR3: CATGGGSTGELFF; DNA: TGTGCCACAGGGGGCGGAAGCACCGGGGAGCTGTTTTTT
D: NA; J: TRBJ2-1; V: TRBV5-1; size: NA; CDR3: CASSLAVGPQFF; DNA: TGCGCCAGCAGCTTGGCCGTGGGTCCCCAGTTCTTC
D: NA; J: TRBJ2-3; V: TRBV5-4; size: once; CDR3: CASSSKTSTDTQYF; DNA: TGTGCCAGCAGCAGCAAAACCAGCACAGATACGCAGTATTTT
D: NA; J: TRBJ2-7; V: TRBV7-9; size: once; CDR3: CATRGAGNEQYF; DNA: TGTGCCACAAGAGGGGCCGGCAACGAGCAGTACTTC
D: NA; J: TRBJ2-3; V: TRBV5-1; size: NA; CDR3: CASSLELLGGTSTDTQYF; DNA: TGCGCCAGCAGCTTGGAATTGTTGGGGGGCACTAGCACAGATACGCAGTATTTT
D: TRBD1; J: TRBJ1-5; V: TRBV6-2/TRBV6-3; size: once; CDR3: CASSYPTGHSNQPQHF; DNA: TGTGCCAGCAGTTACCCGACAGGGCATAGCAATCAGCCCCAGCATTTT
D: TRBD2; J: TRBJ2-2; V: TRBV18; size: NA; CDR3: CASSPQEAGGKTGELFF; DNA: TGTGCCAGCTCACCCCAGGAAGCGGGGGGGAAAACCGGGGAGCTGTTTTTT
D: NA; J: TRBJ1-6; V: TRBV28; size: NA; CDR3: CASNKNNSPLHF; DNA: TGTGCCAGCAATAAAAATAATTCACCCCTCCACTTT
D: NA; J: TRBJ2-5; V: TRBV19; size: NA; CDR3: CATTGMFQETQYF; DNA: TGTGCCACCACGGGGATGTTCCAAGAGACCCAGTACTTC
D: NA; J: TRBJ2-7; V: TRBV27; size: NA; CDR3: CASSPSFGSYEQYF; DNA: TGTGCCAGCAGCCCTTCCTTCGGGAGTTACGAGCAGTACTTC
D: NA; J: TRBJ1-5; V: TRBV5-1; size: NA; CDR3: CASSLGQGIQPQHF; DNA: TGCGCCAGCAGCTTGGGGCAGGGGATCCAGCCCCAGCATTTT
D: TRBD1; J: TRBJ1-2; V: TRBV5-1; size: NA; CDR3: CASSLEGGQGNYGYTF; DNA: TGCGCCAGCAGCTTGGAGGGCGGACAGGGCAACTATGGCTACACCTTC
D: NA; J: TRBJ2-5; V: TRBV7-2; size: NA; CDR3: CASSPIRGETQYF; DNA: TGTGCCAGCAGCCCCATCAGGGGCGAGACCCAGTACTTC
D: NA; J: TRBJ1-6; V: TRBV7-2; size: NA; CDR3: CASSLAPTGHGSPLHF; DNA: TGTGCCAGCAGCTTAGCGCCTACAGGGCACGGTTCACCCCTCCACTTT
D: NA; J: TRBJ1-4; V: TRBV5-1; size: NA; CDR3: CASSYPGRNEKLFF; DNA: TGCGCCAGCAGCTATCCGGGCCGTAATGAAAAACTGTTTTTT